A single sample is the source of the 6 T cell receptor beta chains below, sequenced in a study of shared clonotypes between healthy human individuals. The protocol was immunoSEQ multiplex PCR, while the TCRdb copy is restricted to in-frame clones and leaves out a portion. The sample holds more than 1,200,000 clones, around 98.5% seen once. The sequencing sample was made of naive CD4+ T cells sorted from blood. The sample's subset: CD45RA+ positively selected. The receptors here all came from a man in his thirties or forties in good health.

This chain links TRBV12-5 with TRBJ1-2; D is undetermined. Germline V gene lookup returns CDR1 LGHNT and CDR2 FRNRAP. With 6 bases removed from V and 4 bases from J, the gap between germline ends came to 15 bases. This CDR3 region has 14 residues. The DNA of the CDR3 is TGTGCTAGTGGCCTAGGGATGGACTTCTATGGCTACACCTTC. It is translated as CASGLGMDFYGYTF.

This chain links TRBV5-1 with TRBJ1-1; the D gene is possibly TRBD1 (5 bases). Between the trimmed V and J ends, which lost 0 bases and 7 bases, there was a span of 10 bases. The CDR3 contains 13 residues. The germline V gene encodes CDR1 SGHRS and CDR2 YFSETQ. As DNA, the CDR3 is TGCGCCAGCAGCTTGGGGGGGTCCATTGAAGCTTTCTTT. It yields the protein CASSLGGSIEAFF.

The J gene is TRBJ1-5, the V gene TRBV5-6, with TRBD1 as a possible D gene (5 bases). CDR1 and CDR2 from the germline V gene are SGHDT and YYEEEE. V was cut by 2 bases and J by 2 bases, with 14 bases left in between. This CDR3 has 16 residues. Written as DNA, the CDR3 is TGTGCCAGCAGCTTCAGGGTTTTGGGGGGCAATCAGCCCCAGCATTTT. Amino acids: CASSFRVLGGNQPQHF.

The V call is TRBV7-2, the J call TRBJ2-7; no reliable D call. Germline loops: CDR1 SGHTA, CDR2 FQGNSA. V was pared by 5 bases and J by 6 bases, with 11 bases between. The CDR3 is 12 amino acids. CDR3 amino acids: CASSPLVSEQYF. CDR3 DNA: TGTGCCAGCAGCCCCCTCGTAAGCGAGCAGTACTTC.

The chain has TRBV7-2 and TRBJ2-6; D is possibly TRBD2 (5 bases). CDR3 length: 19 residues. The V and J ends lost 1 base and 0 bases respectively, with 16 bases between them. Germline V gene sequence: CDR1 SGHTA, CDR2 FQGNSA. This CDR3 reads CASSLGAGSSYSGANVLTF. The CDR3 bases are TGTGCCAGCAGCTTAGGGGCGGGCTCAAGTTACTCTGGGGCCAACGTCCTGACTTTC.

As for this clone: The same CDR3 arises from other DNA sequences in this sample as well. Here the CDR3 reads CASSSYYEQYF. CDR3 in DNA: TGTGCCAGCAGCTCCTACTACGAGCAGTACTTC. The rearrangement links TRBV5-4 to TRBJ2-7; D is unclear. The CDR3 has 11 amino acids. Per the germline V gene, CDR1 is SGHNT and CDR2 is YYREEE (reference sequence). V was cut by 3 bases and J by 3 bases, with 4 bases left in between.